Listed here are 15 T cell receptor beta chains from one sample, sequenced in a study of T cells in Graves' hyperthyroidism and ophthalmopathy. RNA transcripts were the template for amplifying TCR beta CDR3 regions. A set of HTBI primers served as the primers for a first-round RT-PCR of the TCR CDR3. A single record per CDR3 protein comes from TCRdb applying MiXCR to the multiplex PCR reads. The sample has about 530,000 distinct CDR3 sequences, 17% seen once. Sequencing was carried out using blood. These receptors were collected from a woman aged 18-30 years with Graves' ophthalmopathy.

At least ten counts were recorded for this clonotype. V gene TRBV12-3 or TRBV12-4 combines with J gene TRBJ2-7; D remains ambiguous. Trimming shortened V by 3 bases and J by 9 bases, and 15 bases separated the two germline ends. The CDR3 has 13 residues. CDR3 residues: CASSLASPGWQYF. In nucleotides, the CDR3 is TGTGCCAGCAGTTTGGCGTCCCCGGGTTGGCAGTACTTC.

This clonotype was counted at least ten times. The V call is TRBV3-1, the J call TRBJ1-2, with D perhaps TRBD1 (5 bases). V shed 4 bases and J shed 2 bases, with 11 bases lying between them. The length of the CDR3 is 14 residues. CDR1 is LGHDT and CDR2 is YNNKEL in the germline V gene (reference sequence). CDR3 DNA: TGTGCCAGCAGCCGAGGGGTAATGAACTATGGCTACACCTTC. Amino acids: CASSRGVMNYGYTF.

V gene TRBV5-1 combines with J gene TRBJ1-3, with D hard to call. The germline V and J ends were trimmed by 0 bases and 5 bases, with 15 bases remaining between them. Germline CDR1 is SGHRS and CDR2 is YFSETQ. CDR3 length equals 16 residues. CDR3 amino acids: CASSLDYPGTRNTIYF. The CDR3 DNA reads TGCGCCAGCAGCTTGGATTATCCGGGAACCCGAAACACCATATATTTT.

In this sample, this clonotype turned up many times. The chain uses TRBV2 and TRBJ1-1; possibly TRBD1 for D (5 bases). The CDR3 runs to 16 residues. The V and J ends lost 8 bases and 1 base respectively, with 20 bases between them. The germline V gene encodes CDR1 SNHLY and CDR2 FYNNEI. The CDR3 DNA follows: TGTGCCAGCTACCCTTCAGGGAGCCCCCCGAACACTGAAGCTTTCTTT. Its protein is CASYPSGSPPNTEAFF.

This clonotype occurred a few times. The V gene is TRBV5-1, the J gene TRBJ2-3, with D possibly matching TRBD1 (6 bases). The CDR3 sequence is 15 residues long. Trimming took off 0 bases at V and 5 bases at J, with 13 bases between the two ends. Germline CDR1 and CDR2: SGHRS and YFSETQ. The CDR3 sequence: CASSLAIRQEDTQYF. The CDR3 DNA reads as TGCGCCAGCAGCTTGGCAATAAGACAGGAAGATACGCAGTATTTT. Full variable domain (rest looked up from reference TRBV5-1 and TRBJ2-3): KAGVTQTPRYLIKTRGQQVTLSCSPISGHRSVSWYQQTPGQGLQFLFEYFSETQRNKGNFPGRFSGRQFSNSRSEMNVSTLELGDSALYLCASSLAIRQEDTQYFGPGTRLTVL.

The J gene is TRBJ2-7, the V gene TRBV2; 8 nucleotides align to TRBD1. After removal of 6 bases from V and 0 bases from J, the junction contained 10 bases not matched to a gene. This CDR3 region has 16 residues. Germline lookup yields CDR1 SNHLY and CDR2 FYNNEI. This CDR3 reads CASSDGQGLSSYEQYF. The CDR3 DNA is TGTGCCAGCAGCGACGGACAGGGTCTCAGCTCCTACGAGCAGTACTTC.

In its sample, this clonotype was seen many times. A read error may explain this, as a much larger clone is one base away. The chain has TRBV28 and TRBJ1-1, with D possibly TRBD1 on 6 matching bases. Germline lookup yields CDR1 MDHEN and CDR2 SYDVKM. The ends were cut back, 2 bases at V and 0 bases at J, with 7 bases in the middle. The CDR3 has 14 residues. CDR3 coding DNA: TGTGCCAGCAGTTTAAACAGGGTGAACACTGAAGCTTTCTTT. The encoded protein is CASSLNRVNTEAFF. Looking up the rest from reference TRBV28 and TRBJ1-1 gives the full variable domain: DVKVTQSSRYLVKRTGEKVFLECVQDMDHENMFWYRQDPGLGLRLIYFSYDVKMKEKGDIPEGYSVSREKKERFSLILESASTNQTSMYLCASSLNRVNTEAFFGQGTRLTVV.

The rearrangement joins TRBV19 to TRBJ1-5; TRBD1 matches 9 bases. V was pared by 3 bases and J by 0 bases, with 3 bases of the junction left unmatched. The germline V gene has CDR1 LNHDA and CDR2 SQIVND (reference sequence). This CDR3 comprises 16 residues. The CDR3 reads CASSMGTGHSNQPQHF. CDR3 DNA sequence: TGTGCCAGTAGTATGGGGACAGGGCATAGCAATCAGCCCCAGCATTTT.

Many counts were recorded for this clonotype. The gene calls are TRBV6-1 and TRBJ1-2, with no clear D. This CDR3 is 13 amino acids long. Germline V CDR1 and CDR2: MNHNS, SASEGT. V gave up 5 bases and J gave up 3 bases, with 10 bases separating them. The CDR3 nucleotides read TGTGCCAGCAGTTATACAGATTACTATGGCTACACCTTC. It translates to CASSYTDYYGYTF.

The V gene is TRBV20-1, the J gene TRBJ1-2; 7 bases map to TRBD1. This CDR3 region has 13 residues. V dropped 6 bases and J dropped 2; count of bases not matched to a gene: 6. The germline gives CDR1 DFQATT, CDR2 SNEGSKA (reference sequence). The chain's CDR3 is CSAMDRSNYGYTF. The DNA for the CDR3 is TGCAGTGCCATGGACAGGTCCAACTATGGCTACACCTTC.

This clonotype was detected ten times or more. The chain joins TRBV28 to TRBJ1-6; D is ambiguous. Trimming stripped 4 bases from V and 11 bases from J, with 15 bases between. Germline CDR1 MDHEN, CDR2 SYDVKM. This CDR3 comprises 14 residues. CDR3 sequence reads: CASSYRTARPPLHF. The CDR3 DNA is TGTGCCAGCAGTTATAGGACCGCACGGCCACCCCTCCACTTT.

Comment on this clonotype: Given a much more abundant clone one base away, this may be a read error. The chain uses TRBV7-2 and TRBJ1-2; no clear D gene. The germline gives CDR1 SGHTA, CDR2 FQGNSA. CDR3 length: 11 residues. The V end was cut by 4 bases, the J end by 6 bases, with 6 bases between. Written as DNA, the CDR3 is TGTGCCAGCAGCTCAGAGGATGGCTACACCTTC. This sequence encodes CASSSEDGYTF.

This clonotype was seen at least ten times. V gene TRBV28 combines with J gene TRBJ1-1; possible D gene TRBD1, 6 bases. The ends were cut back, 10 bases at V and 5 bases at J, with 17 bases in the middle. Germline assignment: CDR1 MDHEN and CDR2 SYDVKM. The CDR3 runs to 13 residues. The CDR3 DNA reads as TGTGCCACCCGGACAGAGGATTATACTGAAGCTTTCTTT. Its translation: CATRTEDYTEAFF.

This clonotype has a count of ten or more. This sequence joins TRBV20-1 and TRBJ1-6; TRBD1 aligns across 9 bases. The V gene end was trimmed by 2 bases and the J gene end by 7 bases; junction bases not matched to a gene: 6. The CDR3 spans 15 residues. Per germline, CDR1 DFQATT and CDR2 SNEGSKA (reference sequence). The CDR3 reads CSARPTGGRNSPLHF. CDR3 DNA: TGCAGTGCTAGACCGACAGGGGGTAGGAATTCACCCCTCCACTTT.

This clonotype was picked up many times. J is TRBJ2-5 and V is TRBV7-2; possibly TRBD2 for D (6 bases). CDR1 is SGHTA, CDR2 FQGNSA, per germline. The V and J ends lost 5 bases and 7 bases respectively, with 20 bases between them. CDR3 size: 15 residues. CDR3 sequence: CASSLQEGVMGTQYF. CDR3 bases: TGTGCCAGCAGCCTCCAGGAGGGAGTTATGGGGACCCAGTACTTC.